The table lists the clone carrying this TCR beta chain with a few counts. The data derive from a study of shared clonotypes between healthy human individuals. Clones were read by immunoSEQ multiplex PCR, and TCRdb kept only the in-frame ones, dropping some. The sample yields 200,000 to 250,000 clones, 60% to 70% seen once. The CDR3 has 14 amino acids. V was shortened by 1 base and J by 2 bases, with 7 bases between the two germline ends. The germline V gene has CDR1 SEHNR and CDR2 FQNEAQ (reference sequence). The study enrolled healthy HIV-negative adults without recent acute infections or vaccinations as donors. A CD45RA+ naive subset and a CD45RA-negative memory subset were split from CD4+ cells.

The sequencing sample was made of memory CD4+ T cells sorted from blood. The subset is: CD45RA-negative fraction. This TCR was recovered from a man under 40 in good health. This chain links TRBV7-9 with TRBJ2-3, with D uncertain. This chain's CDR3 is CASSLGTFTDTQYF. DNA for the CDR3: TGTGCCAGCAGCTTAGGGACCTTCACAGATACGCAGTATTTT.